This TCR beta chain was sequenced for a study of shared clonotypes between healthy human individuals. For this clone: The antigen is unknown.

Germline values: CDR1 LNHDA, CDR2 SQIVND (reference sequence). J gave up 3 bases and V 8 bases, and 6 bases lay outside the gene matches. The CDR3 consists of 13 residues. The genomic DNA of each subset was split evenly across several immunoSEQ plates. Using immunoSEQ multiplex PCR, the repertoire was profiled, and TCRdb retains in-frame clones only, with some absent. The sample has about 1.1 million clones, 70% to 80% seen once. Broader study findings: Estimated clonotype richness was generally higher in naive than memory subsets. Non-shared clonotypes had lower generation probabilities than clonotypes shared by all four sorted-subset donors.

J is TRBJ2-7 and V is TRBV19; 8 positions agree with TRBD1. Material for sequencing was memory CD4+ T cells from PBMCs. As for subset: CD45RA-negative fraction. This sequence was found in a man aged 18 to 30 in good health. Some clones in this sample may be carry-over from other donors' samples. The CDR3 reads CASGGQDYYEQYF. CDR3 nucleotide sequence: TGTGCCAGTGGGGGACAGGATTACTACGAGCAGTACTTC.